Below, 25 T cell receptor beta chains from the same sample are listed, as sequenced in a study of early T cells in non-severe SARS-CoV-2 infection. TCRdb recomputed calls from the 5' RACE reads with MiXCR, one row per CDR3 protein. Of around 45,000 distinct CDR3 sequences detected, roughly 7% appear once; the ten largest clones hold under 9.5%. Sequencing input: whole blood. Receptor source: an adult who was a healthcare worker with PCR-confirmed SARS-CoV-2 infection or an uninfected control (not recorded which).

The rearrangement joins TRBV28 to TRBJ1-2, with 8 positions matching TRBD1. V lost 5 bases to trimming and J lost 4 bases; unmatched junction nucleotides: 9. This CDR3 has 15 amino acids. The V gene's germline CDR1 is MDHEN and CDR2 SYDVKM. CDR3 protein: CASSPGQGKFYGYTF. CDR3 nucleotides: TGTGCCAGCAGTCCCGGACAGGGTAAATTCTATGGCTACACCTTC.

In its sample, this clonotype was seen many times. V usage is TRBV6-5 and J usage is TRBJ2-1; 10 bases agree with TRBD1. The CDR3 runs 17 residues. Germline CDR1 and CDR2: MNHEY and SVGAGI. V lost 4 bases to trimming and J lost 2 bases; unmatched junction nucleotides: 8. This CDR3 reads CASSLTGGELAYNEQFF. DNA of the CDR3: TGTGCCAGCAGTTTGACAGGGGGCGAATTAGCCTACAATGAGCAGTTCTTC.

This clonotype was detected a few times. The V gene is TRBV10-3, the J gene TRBJ1-5; 7 bases are a match to TRBD1. V was clipped by 4 bases and J by 2 bases; unmatched bases: 5. The CDR3 contains 15 residues. Germline assignment: CDR1 ENHRY and CDR2 SYGVKD. The CDR3 bases are TGTGCCATCAGTGGGTCGACAGGGCGCAATCAGCCCCAGCATTTT. It encodes CAISGSTGRNQPQHF.

This clonotype showed up many times. The V gene is TRBV5-1, the J gene TRBJ1-4; no definite D call. In germline, CDR1 is SGHRS, CDR2 YFSETQ. This CDR3 spans 13 amino acids. With 1 base removed from V and 3 bases from J, the gap between germline ends came to 4 bases. The CDR3 DNA is TGCGCCAGCAGCTTGAGTGCTAATGAAAAACTGTTTTTT. This gives the protein CASSLSANEKLFF.

Many counts were recorded for this clonotype. V gene TRBV4-2 combines with J gene TRBJ2-7; 12 nucleotides match TRBD2. The V segment lost 0 bases and the J segment 6 bases; nucleotides outside the gene matches: 3. This CDR3 is 15 amino acids long. Germline V gives CDR1 LGHNA, CDR2 YNFKEQ. The chain's CDR3 is CASSQDLGLAGEQYF. CDR3 nucleotide sequence: TGTGCCAGCAGCCAAGATCTGGGACTAGCGGGCGAGCAGTACTTC.

There are a few counts of this clonotype. This sequence joins TRBV2 and TRBJ2-7; unclear D gene. With 2 bases removed from V and 2 bases from J, the gap between germline ends came to 13 bases. The CDR3 spans 15 residues. Germline-derived CDR1 and CDR2 are SNHLY and FYNNEI. The CDR3 here is CASSEPPLGPYEQYF. Here the CDR3 DNA reads TGTGCCAGCAGTGAACCACCCCTTGGACCCTACGAGCAGTACTTC.

This clonotype was observed at least ten times. V is TRBV18 and J is TRBJ1-4; D not resolved. V was cut by 3 bases and J by 0 bases, with 11 bases left in between. The CDR3 has 16 residues. The germline gives CDR1 KGHSH, CDR2 LQKENI. Here the CDR3 reads CASSPGAGSTNEKLFF. Written as DNA, the CDR3 is TGTGCCAGCTCACCTGGCGCAGGATCAACTAATGAAAAACTGTTTTTT. The complete variable domain, with remaining parts taken from reference TRBV18 and TRBJ1-4, reads NAGVMQNPRHLVRRRGQEARLRCSPMKGHSHVYWYRQLPEEGLKFMVYLQKENIIDESGMPKERFSAEFPKEGPSILRIQQVVRGDSAAYFCASSPGAGSTNEKLFFGSGTQLSVL.

At least ten counts were recorded for this clonotype. This chain uses TRBV4-3 with TRBJ2-3; D gene uncertain. CDR1 LGHNA and CDR2 YSLEER come from the germline V gene. Trimming cost V 3 bases and J 4 bases, with 8 bases left between them. This CDR3 contains 13 residues. For the CDR3, the DNA is TGCGCCAGCAGCCAGGCCATACCAGATACGCAGTATTTT. Translating gives CASSQAIPDTQYF.

This clonotype came up many times. The chain uses TRBV6-5 and TRBJ2-5; TRBD2 aligns across 9 bases. CDR1 MNHEY and CDR2 SVGAGI come from the germline V gene. Losses at the gene ends were 4 bases for V and 3 bases for J; bases not matched to a gene: 6. There are 15 residues in the CDR3. The CDR3 loop reads CASSSPASGEETQYF. The CDR3 nucleotides read TGTGCCAGCAGTTCTCCCGCTAGCGGGGAAGAGACCCAGTACTTC.

About this clonotype itself: A much larger clonotype is one base distant, so this may be a read error. The V gene is TRBV3-1, the J gene TRBJ1-2, with a tentative D call TRBD1 (6 bases). Per the germline V gene, CDR1 is LGHDT and CDR2 is YNNKEL (reference sequence). CDR3 size: 14 residues. CDR3 loop: CANSQPTGSYGYTF. The CDR3 region has the DNA TGTGCCAACAGCCAACCGACAGGAAGCTATGGCTACACCTTC.

The chain links TRBV12-3 or TRBV12-4 to TRBJ2-1; weak D call: TRBD1 (6 bases). V lost 7 bases and J lost 4, with 26 bases in between. The CDR3 is 18 amino acids. This CDR3 reads CASTPSTPQGWFYNEQFF. As DNA, the CDR3 is TGTGCCAGCACTCCAAGCACCCCACAGGGTTGGTTTTACAATGAGCAGTTCTTC.

This chain links TRBV6-5 with TRBJ2-3, with D uncertain. CDR1 and CDR2 from the germline V gene are MNHEY and SVGAGI. CDR3 size: 13 residues. V lost 3 bases to trimming and J lost 3 bases, with 7 bases between them. DNA of the CDR3: TGTGCCAGCAGTTATGCTAGAACAGATACGCAGTATTTT. Translation: CASSYARTDTQYF.

This clonotype was recorded at least ten times. The chain couples TRBV6-1 to TRBJ2-3, with D tentatively TRBD2 (6 bases). The V gene lost 5 bases and the J gene lost 0 bases, with 18 bases spanning the gap. The CDR3 runs 17 residues. The V gene's germline CDR1 is MNHNS and CDR2 SASEGT. The DNA of the CDR3 is TGTGCCAGCAGTTACCAGTCGACGGCGGGGAGCACAGATACGCAGTATTTT. Protein: CASSYQSTAGSTDTQYF.

Note on this clonotype: Here the CDR3 omits its conserved ending phenylalanine or tryptophan, so a read error is the likely source. It is unclear where the CDR3 begins or ends on the DNA, so no DNA is shown, and the CDR3 is as TCRdb lists it. The V gene is TRBV10-3, the J gene TRBJ2-4; whether TRBD1, the table's D call, matches the DNA was not checked. Germline V CDR1 and CDR2: ENHRY, SYGVKD. The CDR3 region is 13 residues in length, termini included. The CDR3 loop reads CAISESVAGISFL.

This clonotype was found many times. V is TRBV5-5 and J is TRBJ2-3; D gene unclear. Germline CDR1 SGHKS, CDR2 YYEKEE (reference sequence). V lost 0 bases and J 6 bases, leaving 2 bases between the germline ends. The CDR3 length is 11 residues. The CDR3 protein is CASSLGDTQYF. The DNA of the CDR3 is TGTGCCAGCAGCTTGGGTGATACGCAGTATTTT. The variable domain in full, completed from reference TRBV5-5 and TRBJ2-3, reads DAGVTQSPTHLIKTRGQQVTLRCSPISGHKSVSWYQQVLGQGPQFIFQYYEKEERGRGNFPDRFSARQFPNYSSELNVNALLLGDSALYLCASSLGDTQYFGPGTRLTVL.

By its share, this clonotype is medium-sized. This chain links TRBV20-1 with TRBJ1-2; 8 positions agree with TRBD1. Trimming cost V 2 bases and J 2 bases; bases outside gene matches: 1. There are 13 residues in the CDR3. Germline-derived CDR1 and CDR2 are DFQATT and SNEGSKA (reference sequence). CDR3 DNA sequence: TGCAGTGCTAGACAGGGGGCGAACTATGGCTACACCTTC. Translation gives CSARQGANYGYTF.

In this sample, this clonotype turned up many times. The chain carries TRBV20-1 and TRBJ2-7; no clear D. This CDR3 is 14 amino acids long. Germline V CDR1 and CDR2: DFQATT, SNEGSKA (reference sequence). V shed 0 bases and J shed 4 bases, with 13 bases lying between them. The CDR3, as DNA: TGCAGTGCTAGAGAGCCCCTCCTCCTATACGAGCAGTACTTC. Its translation is CSAREPLLLYEQYF.

This clonotype was counted between two and nine times. The chain uses TRBV2 and TRBJ1-1, with unresolved D. Germline V gives CDR1 SNHLY, CDR2 FYNNEI. The CDR3 spans 13 residues. V lost 5 bases, J lost 0 bases, and 7 bases lay in between. CDR3 amino acids: CASSLELNTEAFF. CDR3 nucleotides: TGTGCCAGCAGTCTAGAGCTGAACACTGAAGCTTTCTTT.

A note on this clonotype: The junction departs from the called germline gene at one end, perhaps through a read error. The chain combines TRBV27 with TRBJ2-7, with D possibly TRBD1 on 6 matching bases. The CDR3 is 13 amino acids. Germline lookup yields CDR1 MNHEY and CDR2 SMNVEV (reference sequence). The CDR3 DNA reads TGTTCCAGCAATCTACTTGGGGGCGCCGAGCAGTACTTC. Protein product: CSSNLLGGAEQYF.

To note about this clonotype: A clone one base away is much larger, so this may be a read error. The chain combines TRBV6-2 or TRBV6-3 with TRBJ2-7, with D possibly being TRBD2 (5 bases). The CDR3 is 15 residues long. Looked up from germline, CDR1 is MNHEY and CDR2 is SVGEGT. The CDR3 sequence is CTSSYGESPPAEQYF. The CDR3 coding sequence is TGTACCAGCAGTTACGGGGAATCCCCCCCCGCCGAGCAGTACTTC.

This clonotype was counted many times. The V call is TRBV7-7, the J call TRBJ1-5; D gene ambiguous. Trimming left V 1 base short and J 7 bases short, with 8 bases between. The germline CDR1 and CDR2 sequences are SSHAT and FNYEAQ (reference sequence). This CDR3 contains 13 residues. CDR3 coding DNA: TGTGCCAGCAGCTTAGAACTTGGGCAGCCCCAGCATTTT. It translates to CASSLELGQPQHF.

This clonotype was seen a handful of times. The chain is built from TRBV7-9 and TRBJ2-3, with D uncertain. The V and J ends lost 6 bases and 5 bases respectively, with 15 bases between them. CDR3 length equals 14 residues. Germline CDR1 SEHNR, CDR2 FQNEAQ (reference sequence). CDR3 loop: CASSWGLGKDTQYF. The CDR3 bases are TGTGCCAGCAGTTGGGGATTAGGGAAAGATACGCAGTATTTT.

The gene calls are TRBV18 and TRBJ1-1; D is unclear. Germline V CDR1 and CDR2: KGHSH, LQKENI. This CDR3 has 12 amino acids. Trimming took off 6 bases at V and 0 bases at J, with 5 bases between the two ends. CDR3 coding DNA: TGTGCCAGCTCTGATCTGAACACTGAAGCTTTCTTT. Translation: CASSDLNTEAFF. Based on the CDR3 plus reference TRBV18 and TRBJ1-1, the full variable domain is NAGVMQNPRHLVRRRGQEARLRCSPMKGHSHVYWYRQLPEEGLKFMVYLQKENIIDESGMPKERFSAEFPKEGPSILRIQQVVRGDSAAYFCASSDLNTEAFFGQGTRLTVV.

This clonotype was counted many times. This chain joins TRBV29-1 and TRBJ2-3; D gene unclear. The CDR3 contains 16 residues. CDR1 and CDR2 (germline): SQVTM, ANQGSEA. V gave up 8 bases and J gave up 4 bases, with 25 bases separating them. CDR3 sequence: CSPTLRLKTGPDTQYF. CDR3 sequence (DNA): TGCAGCCCAACCTTACGTTTAAAGACGGGCCCAGATACGCAGTATTTT.

This clonotype showed up just a few times. The V gene is TRBV18, the J gene TRBJ2-3; 8 positions agree with TRBD1. The CDR3 totals 15 residues. V was pared by 6 bases and J by 5 bases, with 10 bases of the junction left unmatched. The germline gives CDR1 KGHSH, CDR2 LQKENI. The CDR3 protein is CASSSRQGKGDTQYF. For the CDR3, the DNA is TGTGCCAGCTCGTCGAGACAGGGGAAGGGAGATACGCAGTATTTT.